The 24 T cell receptor beta chains presented below share a single source sample, sequenced in a study of cytomegalovirus exposure and HLA in healthy donors. Use of 60 Vbeta and 13 Jbeta primers characterized the PCR. TCRdb's copy holds only in-frame clones and misses some; the assay was immunoSEQ multiplex PCR. The table includes around 110,000 clones, over 60% detected once. Sequencing was carried out using PBMCs. These receptors originate from a man under 40 in good health and CMV-seropositive.

The rearrangement links TRBV28 to TRBJ1-5; 8 positions match TRBD1. Trimming removed 7 bases from V and 6 bases from J; junction bases left unmatched: 5. Germline loops: CDR1 MDHEN, CDR2 SYDVKM. The CDR3 sequence is 13 residues long. CDR3 amino acids: CASNPGGTQPQHF. For the CDR3, the DNA is TGTGCCAGCAACCCAGGGGGCACTCAGCCCCAGCATTTT.

The chain carries TRBV7-2 and TRBJ2-7; TRBD2 matches 9 bases. J gave up 3 bases and V 1 base, and 4 bases lay outside the gene matches. Germline V gene lookup returns CDR1 SGHTA and CDR2 FQGNSA. This CDR3 comprises 15 residues. This CDR3 is CASSLVASGIYEQYF. CDR3 DNA sequence: TGTGCCAGCAGCTTAGTGGCTAGCGGGATCTACGAGCAGTACTTC.

The chain employs TRBV5-1 and TRBJ1-3; 9 nucleotides align to TRBD1. CDR1 SGHRS and CDR2 YFSETQ come from the germline V gene. The CDR3 sequence is 15 residues long. Trimming removed 0 bases from V and 4 bases from J; junction bases left unmatched: 2. CDR3 coding DNA: TGCGCCAGCAGCTTGGTGGGACAGGGAGGAAACACCATATATTTT. This codes for CASSLVGQGGNTIYF.

The CDR3 loop is CASRWGQGTYEQYF. The CDR3 nucleotides read TGTGCCAGCAGATGGGGACAGGGGACCTACGAGCAGTACTTC. V is TRBV6-5 and J is TRBJ2-7, with 10 nucleotides matching TRBD1. This CDR3 has 14 residues. Germline CDR1 is MNHEY and CDR2 is SVGAGI. V shed 6 bases, J shed 2 bases, and the junction held 4 bases outside the gene matches.

In this sample, this clone turned up a few times. At one of its ends the junction is not consistent with the germline gene, which may arise from a read error. The CDR3 DNA is TGTTCCAGCAGCTTGTCTCTAGCGGGATCCTACAATGAGCAGTTCTTC. Amino acid sequence: CSSSLSLAGSYNEQFF. The chain links TRBV7-9 to TRBJ2-1; 9 nucleotides line up with TRBD2. Germline CDR1 reads SEHNR; CDR2 reads FQNEAQ (reference sequence). The CDR3 is made up of 16 amino acids.

V and J are TRBV6-5 and TRBJ2-3; D is ambiguous. V was shortened by 6 bases and J by 6 bases, with 13 bases between the two germline ends. There are 13 residues in the CDR3. CDR1 is MNHEY, CDR2 SVGAGI, per germline. The CDR3 nucleotides read TGTGCCAGCAGGTGGAGTAGCCAGGATACGCAGTATTTT. Its translation is CASRWSSQDTQYF.

V is TRBV11-3 and J is TRBJ2-5, with 15 bases fitting TRBD2. V gave up 3 bases and J gave up 9 bases; unmatched junction bases: 8. The germline gives CDR1 SGHNT, CDR2 YENEEA. The length of the CDR3 is 16 residues. The DNA for the CDR3 is TGTGCCAGCAGCTTGGGAGGACTAGCGGGGGGGGAGGCCCAGTACTTC. This gives the protein CASSLGGLAGGEAQYF.

The chain recombines TRBV7-8 with TRBJ1-1; 7 bases are shared with TRBD1. Germline V CDR1 and CDR2: SGHVS, FQNEAQ. This CDR3 contains 14 residues. The J segment lost 3 bases and the V segment lost 5 bases, leaving 6 bases of the junction unmatched. Here the CDR3 reads CASSPITGDTEAFF. CDR3 bases: TGTGCCAGCAGCCCGATTACAGGGGACACTGAAGCTTTCTTT.

The chain links TRBV11-3 to TRBJ1-1, with D unclear. The V end was cut by 5 bases, the J end by 2 bases, with 12 bases between. The V gene's germline CDR1 is SGHNT and CDR2 YENEEA. The CDR3 has 14 amino acids. In DNA form, the CDR3 reads TGTGCCAGCAGCGTGTGGGAGGGAAACACTGAAGCTTTCTTT. Amino acid sequence: CASSVWEGNTEAFF. The entire variable domain, with the rest obtained from reference TRBV11-3 and TRBJ1-1, is as follows: EAGVVQSPRYKIIEKKQPVAFWCNPISGHNTLYWYLQNLGQGPELLIRYENEEAVDDSQLPKDRFSAERLKGVDSTLKIQPAELGDSAVYLCASSVWEGNTEAFFGQGTRLTVV.

This rearrangement joins TRBV7-2 to TRBJ2-3; D unclear. The germline gives CDR1 SGHTA, CDR2 FQGNSA. The V gene lost 5 bases and the J gene lost 4 bases, with 10 bases spanning the gap. CDR3 length: 13 amino acids. The CDR3 sequence is CASSPLSPDTQYF. The CDR3, as DNA: TGTGCCAGCAGCCCCCTTTCCCCAGATACGCAGTATTTT.

This clone was seen a single time. This CDR3 is CASSSPRVNTEAFF. DNA for the CDR3: TGTGCCAGCAGCTCGCCTCGGGTGAACACTGAAGCTTTCTTT. The V gene is TRBV11-3, the J gene TRBJ1-1; no reliable D call. V was cut by 4 bases and J by 0 bases, with 9 bases left in between. This CDR3 contains 14 residues. Germline lookup yields CDR1 SGHNT and CDR2 YENEEA.

The chain links TRBV27 to TRBJ2-7; D unresolved. V was trimmed by 1 base and J by 5 bases, leaving 18 bases between them. CDR1 and CDR2 from the germline V gene are MNHEY and SMNVEV (reference sequence). The CDR3 sequence is 16 residues long. In DNA form, the CDR3 reads TGTGCCAGCAGTTTATTTGCGTCCTCTATTAGCCACGAGCAGTACTTC. It codes for CASSLFASSISHEQYF.

This clone has just a few counts. J is TRBJ1-1 and V is TRBV27; D may be TRBD1 (6 bases). The V and J ends lost 7 bases and 1 base respectively, with 10 bases between them. The CDR3 runs to 13 residues. The germline V gene encodes CDR1 MNHEY and CDR2 SMNVEV (reference sequence). CDR3 nucleotides: TGTGCCAGCATGGGCAGGGGGAACACTGAAGCTTTCTTT. It is translated as CASMGRGNTEAFF.

The rearrangement links TRBV4-3 to TRBJ1-2; D is unresolved. This CDR3 has 15 amino acids. CDR1 and CDR2 from the germline V gene are LGHNA and YSLEER. V dropped 1 base and J dropped 2 bases, with 11 bases sitting between them. CDR3 DNA sequence: TGCGCCAGCAGCCAAGGAGAGACTGAAAACTATGGCTACACCTTC. Protein product: CASSQGETENYGYTF.

The rearrangement uses TRBV7-8 and TRBJ2-2; D call uncertain. The V end was cut by 4 bases, the J end by 5 bases, with 11 bases between. CDR3 size: 14 residues. Germline CDR1 SGHVS, CDR2 FQNEAQ. CDR3 in DNA: TGTGCCAGCAGCTCGCGACTGGATACCGGGGAGCTGTTTTTT. It specifies CASSSRLDTGELFF.

This clone occurred a few times. The chain has TRBV7-8 and TRBJ2-1, with no clear D. The germline CDR1 and CDR2 sequences are SGHVS and FQNEAQ. The CDR3 is 15 residues long. V lost 5 bases to trimming and J lost 5 bases, with 16 bases between them. This chain's CDR3 is CASSHLGPRDNEQFF. The CDR3 coding sequence is TGTGCCAGCAGCCACCTTGGGCCCAGAGACAATGAGCAGTTCTTC.

The chain joins TRBV7-8 to TRBJ2-1; D may be TRBD2 (5 bases). The CDR3 has 15 residues. CDR1 is SGHVS and CDR2 is FQNEAQ in the germline V gene. Trimming removed 4 bases from V and 0 bases from J, with 10 bases in between. Written as DNA, the CDR3 is TGTGCCAGCAGCTCTAGCTGGAGCTCCTACAATGAGCAGTTCTTC. Its protein is CASSSSWSSYNEQFF.

This clone showed up just a few times. The V gene is TRBV9, the J gene TRBJ2-6; a weak D match, TRBD2 (6 bases). The CDR3 is made up of 16 amino acids. The V gene's germline CDR1 is SGDLS and CDR2 YYNGEE. V lost 3 bases and J lost 2, with 12 bases in between. The CDR3 DNA sequence: TGTGCCAGCAGCGGGGCAGGGACTGCTGGGGCCAACGTCCTGACTTTC. It is translated as CASSGAGTAGANVLTF.

V usage is TRBV28 and J usage is TRBJ1-2; 10 bases line up with TRBD1. The germline CDR1 and CDR2 sequences are MDHEN and SYDVKM. With V trimmed by 7 bases and J by 8 bases, 13 bases remained unmatched. This CDR3 has 15 residues. The CDR3 region has the DNA TGTGCCAGCACCAAGGGACAGGGGAGGGTAGAGGGCTACACCTTC. It encodes CASTKGQGRVEGYTF.

CDR3 sequence reads: CASSSRQGAYEQYF. The CDR3 DNA reads as TGTGCCAGCAGCTCAAGACAGGGGGCATACGAGCAGTACTTC. The J gene is TRBJ2-7, the V gene TRBV7-2, with 10 bases that match TRBD1. V was clipped by 4 bases and J by 4 bases; unmatched bases: 4. The germline V gene has CDR1 SGHTA and CDR2 FQGNSA. The CDR3 is 14 amino acids. Looking up the rest from reference TRBV7-2 and TRBJ2-7 gives the full variable domain: GAGVSQSPSNKVTEKGKDVELRCDPISGHTALYWYRQSLGQGLEFLIYFQGNSAPDKSGLPSDRFSAERTGGSVSTLTIQRTQQEDSAVYLCASSSRQGAYEQYFGPGTRLTVT.

The V gene is TRBV4-1, the J gene TRBJ2-5; 7 nucleotides agree with TRBD2. Germline V lookup: CDR1 MGHRA, CDR2 YSYEKL. Germline trimming cut 4 bases from V and 1 base from J; bases unmatched to any gene: 9. The CDR3 is 16 amino acids. CDR3 sequence: CASSPFSGGSQETQYF. For the CDR3, the DNA is TGCGCCAGCAGCCCGTTTTCGGGAGGCTCCCAAGAGACCCAGTACTTC.

This clone was seen once. This chain links TRBV6-5 with TRBJ1-2, with TRBD1 as a possible D gene (5 bases). The CDR3 runs to 15 residues. Germline V gene data show CDR1 as MNHEY and CDR2 as SVGAGI. The V end lost 5 bases, the J end lost 0 bases, and 13 bases lay between the germline ends. This chain's CDR3 is CASSTLQDTNYGYTF. CDR3 DNA sequence: TGTGCCAGCAGTACCTTACAGGACACTAACTATGGCTACACCTTC.

The count of this clone is one. The chain recombines TRBV5-1 with TRBJ1-5; 8 positions match TRBD1. Trimming at V came to 0 bases and at J to 7 bases, leaving 6 bases not matched to a gene. The germline CDR1 and CDR2 sequences are SGHRS and YFSETQ. The CDR3 runs to 15 residues. This CDR3 reads CASSLDGQGDQPQHF. The CDR3 DNA reads as TGCGCCAGCAGCTTGGACGGACAGGGAGACCAGCCCCAGCATTTT.

This clone was seen just once. V usage is TRBV2 and J usage is TRBJ2-2, with D maybe TRBD1 (6 bases). There are 14 residues in the CDR3. The germline V gene has CDR1 SNHLY and CDR2 FYNNEI. V gave up 8 bases and J gave up 0 bases, with 10 bases separating them. CDR3 sequence reads: CASDRSSNTGELFF. CDR3 DNA sequence: TGTGCCAGCGACAGGTCCTCGAACACCGGGGAGCTGTTTTTT.